The clone carrying this T cell receptor (beta chain) was seen a single time. The antigen is unknown. The ends were cut back, 1 base at V and 7 bases at J, with 12 bases in the middle. This CDR3 is 13 amino acids long. Per germline, CDR1 SGHNT and CDR2 YYREEE (reference sequence). TCRdb's table, derived via immunoSEQ multiplex PCR, lists solely in-frame clones and lacks some. Among about 110,000 clones listed, around 81% were seen once. The data originate from a study of T cell responses to AZD1222 COVID-19 vaccine. Findings and limits, study-wide: Donors were largely white British and mainly female; clonal diversity was possibly underestimated.

This clonotype was sampled from an adult in good health. The specimen comprised peripheral blood, sampled on day 0 of AZD1222 vaccination. This chain uses TRBV5-4 with TRBJ2-7; D remains ambiguous. In DNA, the CDR3 is TGTGCCAGCAGCTTGCCTTCGCTGCCTGAGCAGTACTTC. Protein: CASSLPSLPEQYF.